This TCR beta chain originates from a study of T cell clonotyping in hematopoietic cell transplantation. Study summary: Recipient samples before transplant were obtained post-cytoreduction.

Time point given: recipient sample about 28 days before transplant, after cytoreduction. Only in-frame clones appear in the TCRdb table, and some are missing; sequencing was by immunoSEQ multiplex PCR. The sample has tens of thousands of clones; 60% to 80% are singletons. The V end lost 10 bases, the J end lost 2 bases, and 18 bases lay between the germline ends. The germline gives CDR1 LNHDA, CDR2 SQIVND (reference sequence). This CDR3 comprises 14 residues. The chain combines TRBV19 with TRBJ2-7, with a possible D match to TRBD2 (7 bases). The source was peripheral blood mononuclear cells, collected before stem cell transplant. The sequence derives from a man over 45 with myelodysplastic syndrome. Some clones in this sample may be carry-over from other donors' samples. The CDR3 DNA follows: TGTGCCACCTCCAGGGGAGGGGCTCCCTACGAGCAGTACTTC. It specifies CATSRGGAPYEQYF.